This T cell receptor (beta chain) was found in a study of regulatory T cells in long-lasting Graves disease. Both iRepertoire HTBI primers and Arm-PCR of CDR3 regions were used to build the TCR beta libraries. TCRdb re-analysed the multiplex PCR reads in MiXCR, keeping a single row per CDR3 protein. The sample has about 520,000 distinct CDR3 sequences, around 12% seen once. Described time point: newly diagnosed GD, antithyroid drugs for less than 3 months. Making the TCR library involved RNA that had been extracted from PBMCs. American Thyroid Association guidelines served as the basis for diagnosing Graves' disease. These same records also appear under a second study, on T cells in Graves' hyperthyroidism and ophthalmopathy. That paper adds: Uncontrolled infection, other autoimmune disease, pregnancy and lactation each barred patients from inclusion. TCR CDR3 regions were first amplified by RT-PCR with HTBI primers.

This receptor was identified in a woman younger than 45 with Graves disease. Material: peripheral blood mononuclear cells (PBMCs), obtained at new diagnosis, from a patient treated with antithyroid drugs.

The chain's CDR3 is CSANSPRDSAKNIQYF. The CDR3 DNA reads TGCAGTGCCAACTCGCCCCGGGACAGCGCCAAAAACATTCAGTACTTC. This chain connects TRBV20-1 to TRBJ2-4, with 7 bases that match TRBD1. Germline CDR1 reads DFQATT; CDR2 reads SNEGSKA (reference sequence). Trimming at V came to 6 bases and at J to 1 base, leaving 12 bases not matched to a gene. This CDR3 is built from 16 residues.